A selection of T cell receptor beta chains follows, all from one sample in a study of graft-versus-host responses after intestinal transplantation. Sequenced by immunoSEQ multiplex PCR; TCRdb stores in-frame clones only, minus some. Of about 25,000 clones detected, approximately 93% appear once; the ten largest clones hold about 0.49%. The sample here was PBMCs, taken 18 days after transplant. The receptors originated from a human patient who received an intestinal transplant, so some T cells may come from the graft donor. The CDR3 runs from the conserved cysteine through the conserved F or W. A D gene is named only where the DNA matches it firmly. Only some rows state a clone size, as once, few, many or a class for expanded clones.

TRBV7-6,once,-,13,TRBJ2-3,CASSLARSDTQYF,TGTGCCAGCAGCTTAGCGCGTTCAGATACGCAGTATTTT
TRBV2,-,-,12,TRBJ2-3,CASSDRRDTQYF,TGTGCCAGCAGTGATAGGCGGGATACGCAGTATTTT
TRBV2,-,TRBD2,15,TRBJ2-2,CASSDAGLVGGELFF,TGTGCCAGCAGTGACGCGGGACTAGTAGGCGGGGAGCTGTTTTTT
TRBV19,-,-,13,TRBJ1-6,CASSIQGSSPLHF,TGTGCCAGTAGTATCCAGGGTAGTTCACCCCTCCACTTT
TRBV6-5,-,-,13,TRBJ1-1,CASSYSPTTEAFF,TGTGCCAGCAGTTACTCGCCAACGACTGAAGCTTTCTTT
TRBV6-4,-,TRBD2,14,TRBJ2-5,CASSPSGAPETQYF,TGTGCCAGCAGCCCTAGCGGGGCCCCAGAGACCCAGTACTTC
TRBV5-4,-,-,14,TRBJ2-3,CASSLSGGTDTQYF,TGTGCCAGCAGCTTGAGTGGGGGCACAGATACGCAGTATTTT
TRBV19,few,TRBD1,16,TRBJ1-5,CASKSWQGDSNQPQHF,TGTGCCAGCAAGTCATGGCAGGGGGATAGCAATCAGCCCCAGCATTTT
TRBV6-6,-,-,16,TRBJ1-2,CASSYSIRGENYGYTF,TGTGCCAGCAGTTACTCGATCAGGGGCGAGAACTATGGCTACACCTTC
TRBV5-1,-,TRBD2,16,TRBJ2-3,CASSSGLAGDTDTQYF,TGCGCCAGCAGCTCAGGACTAGCGGGGGACACAGATACGCAGTATTTT
TRBV21-1,-,-,15,TRBJ2-1,CASSTRWRDYNEQFF,TGTGCCAGCAGCACTCGATGGAGGGACTACAATGAGCAGTTCTTC
TRBV9,-,TRBD1,12,TRBJ1-2,CASQQGARGYTF,TGTGCCAGCCAACAGGGGGCGCGAGGCTACACCTTC
TRBV5-6,-,TRBD1,16,TRBJ2-7,CASSVQGDLLSYEQYF,TGTGCCAGCAGCGTGCAGGGGGACCTATTATCCTACGAGCAGTACTTC
TRBV7-9,-,TRBD1,15,TRBJ1-4,CASSSHRGGNEKLFF,TGTGCCAGCAGCTCACACAGGGGGGGTAATGAAAAACTGTTTTTT
TRBV6-1,-,TRBD1,18,TRBJ1-2,CASSGGGQGRKGNYGYTF,TGTGCCAGCAGTGGAGGGGGACAGGGGCGAAAAGGTAACTATGGCTACACCTTC
TRBV5-1,-,-,14,TRBJ1-1,CASSLSAGGTEAFF,TGCGCCAGCAGCTTGAGTGCGGGCGGGACTGAAGCTTTCTTT
TRBV5-1,-,-,12,TRBJ1-1,CASSSPYTEAFF,TGCGCCAGCAGCTCACCGTACACTGAAGCTTTCTTT
TRBV4-1,-,TRBD1,16,TRBJ2-1,CASSQTPGQPYNEQFF,TGCGCCAGCAGCCAAACCCCGGGACAGCCCTACAATGAGCAGTTCTTC
TRBV5-1,-,-,15,TRBJ1-3,CASSPSGNSGNTIYF,TGCGCCAGCAGCCCCTCCGGAAACTCTGGAAACACCATATATTTT
TRBV19,-,-,13,TRBJ2-1,CASNRDSYNEQFF,TGTGCCAGTAACAGGGACTCCTACAATGAGCAGTTCTTC
TRBV4-2,-,-,15,TRBJ2-6,CASSQTVSGANVLTF,TGTGCCAGCAGCCAAACAGTCTCTGGGGCCAACGTCCTGACTTTC
TRBV7-2,-,TRBD2,15,TRBJ2-3,CASSMNGGALDTQYF,TGTGCCAGCAGCATGAACGGGGGGGCATTAGATACGCAGTATTTT
TRBV29-1,-,-,15,TRBJ2-7,CSVDGGDKSSYEQYF,TGCAGCGTTGATGGGGGGGACAAGAGCTCCTACGAGCAGTACTTC
TRBV7-9,-,TRBD2,16,TRBJ2-2,CASSPPGGPNTGELFF,TGTGCCAGCAGCCCCCCGGGGGGGCCCAACACCGGGGAGCTGTTTTTT
TRBV12-5,-,-,13,TRBJ1-3,CASSPGELFSIYF,TGTGCTTCTAGTCCAGGGGAACTCTTTTCCATATATTTT
TRBV9,-,-,15,TRBJ2-5,CASSVAGGLQETQYF,TGTGCCAGCAGCGTAGCTGGGGGACTTCAAGAGACCCAGTACTTC
TRBV5-6,-,-,13,TRBJ1-6,CASSLTVNSPLHF,TGTGCCAGCAGCTTAACCGTTAATTCACCCCTCCACTTT
TRBV7-9,-,TRBD2,17,TRBJ2-3,CASSLPQTSGESDTQYF,TGTGCCAGCAGCTTGCCCCAGACTAGCGGGGAATCAGATACGCAGTATTTT
TRBV4-1,-,-,16,TRBJ2-5,CASSQRQRGTEETQYF,TGCGCCAGCAGCCAGAGGCAACGGGGCACAGAAGAGACCCAGTACTTC
TRBV7-9,-,-,13,TRBJ2-5,CASTQDIQETQYF,TGTGCCAGCACCCAGGACATCCAAGAGACCCAGTACTTC
TRBV2,-,-,17,TRBJ2-1,CASSELLGSPGGDEQFF,TGTGCCAGCAGTGAGTTGTTGGGCTCCCCAGGAGGCGATGAGCAGTTCTTC
TRBV7-9,-,-,15,TRBJ2-2,CASLTETPLAGELFF,TGTGCCAGTCTTACCGAGACACCCCTGGCGGGGGAGCTGTTTTTT
TRBV4-1,-,TRBD1,14,TRBJ1-1,CASSIGTANTEAFF,TGCGCCAGCAGCATCGGGACAGCGAACACTGAAGCTTTCTTT
TRBV27,-,TRBD1,14,TRBJ2-2,CASSLTGVTGELFF,TGTGCCAGCAGTTTGACAGGGGTCACCGGGGAGCTGTTTTTT
TRBV9,-,-,16,TRBJ1-2,CASSQTLQGRSYGYTF,TGTGCCAGCAGCCAAACCCTCCAGGGACGTAGCTATGGCTACACCTTC
TRBV4-1,-,-,19,TRBJ2-2,CASSQGGLGVVGKSGELFF,TGCGCCAGCAGCCAAGGAGGTTTAGGGGTGGTGGGTAAAAGCGGGGAGCTGTTTTTT
TRBV20-1,-,-,10,TRBJ1-2,CSAAGSGYTF,TGCAGTGCTGCAGGAAGTGGCTACACCTTC
TRBV30,-,-,13,TRBJ1-4,CAWSGDGDEKLFF,TGTGCCTGGAGTGGGGACGGTGATGAAAAACTGTTTTTT
TRBV6-1,-,-,15,TRBJ2-3,CASSEVTGTPDTQYF,TGTGCCAGCAGTGAAGTTACGGGAACTCCAGATACGCAGTATTTT
TRBV11-2,-,-,13,TRBJ1-2,CASSPGTFSGYTF,TGTGCCAGCAGCCCGGGTACGTTCTCTGGCTACACCTTC
TRBV27,-,-,11,TRBJ2-7,CASSEGYEQYF,TGTGCCAGCAGTGAAGGCTACGAGCAGTACTTC
TRBV19,-,-,12,TRBJ1-1,CASSMGWTEAFF,TGTGCCAGTAGTATGGGGTGGACTGAAGCTTTCTTT
TRBV5-6,-,TRBD1,15,TRBJ1-5,CASSLGQGLLQPQHF,TGTGCCAGCAGCTTGGGACAGGGTCTTCTCCAGCCCCAGCATTTT
TRBV5-6,-,TRBD1,13,TRBJ1-4,CASSRDRDEKLFF,TGTGCCAGCAGCCGTGACAGGGATGAAAAACTGTTTTTT
TRBV10-2,-,-,15,TRBJ2-3,CASSPGTYSTDTQYF,TGCGCCAGCAGCCCCGGGACATATAGCACAGATACGCAGTATTTT
TRBV7-9,-,TRBD2,14,TRBJ2-5,CASTLIAGEETQYF,TGTGCCAGCACCCTAATAGCGGGGGAAGAGACCCAGTACTTC
TRBV4-1,-,-,16,TRBJ2-1,CASSSPQGLTYNEQFF,TGCGCCAGCAGCTCTCCCCAGGGACTTACCTACAATGAGCAGTTCTTC
TRBV2,-,-,14,TRBJ2-2,CASSFGVNTGELFF,TGTGCCAGCAGTTTTGGGGTCAACACCGGGGAGCTGTTTTTT
TRBV30,-,-,17,TRBJ1-2,CAWSDGAGLKLNYGYTF,TGTGCCTGGAGTGACGGCGCAGGGTTAAAATTGAACTATGGCTACACCTTC
TRBV11-3,-,-,12,TRBJ2-7,CASSLTGYEQYF,TGTGCCAGCAGCCTTACAGGGTACGAGCAGTACTTC
TRBV10-3,-,TRBD1,15,TRBJ1-1,CAISGGQGRYTEAFF,TGTGCCATCAGTGGCGGACAGGGGAGGTACACTGAAGCTTTCTTT
TRBV7-2,-,-,15,TRBJ2-1,CASSLARRLRSEQFF,TGTGCCAGCAGCTTAGCGAGGAGACTACGCAGTGAGCAGTTCTTC